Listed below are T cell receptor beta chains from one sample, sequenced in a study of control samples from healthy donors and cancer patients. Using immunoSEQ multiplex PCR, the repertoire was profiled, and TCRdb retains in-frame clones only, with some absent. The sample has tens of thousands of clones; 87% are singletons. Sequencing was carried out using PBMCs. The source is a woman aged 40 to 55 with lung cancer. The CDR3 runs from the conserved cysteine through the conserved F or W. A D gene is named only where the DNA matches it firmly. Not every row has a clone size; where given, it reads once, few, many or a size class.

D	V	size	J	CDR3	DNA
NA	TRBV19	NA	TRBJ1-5	CASRLTETSNQPQHF	TGTGCCAGTAGATTGACAGAAACCAGCAATCAGCCCCAGCATTTT
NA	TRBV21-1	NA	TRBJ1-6	CASSARGSPLHF	TGTGCCAGCAGCGCACGTGGTTCACCCCTCCACTTT
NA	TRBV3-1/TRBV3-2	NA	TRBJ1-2	CASSQALSRRSYGYTF	TGTGCCAGCAGCCAAGCGTTGTCGAGACGGAGCTATGGCTACACCTTC
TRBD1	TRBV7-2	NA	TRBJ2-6	CASSSTGGLANVLTF	TGTGCCAGCAGCTCTACAGGGGGACTCGCAAACGTCCTGACTTTC
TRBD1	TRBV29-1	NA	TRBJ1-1	CSVRVRGTEAFF	TGCAGCGTTCGGGTCAGGGGGACTGAAGCTTTCTTT
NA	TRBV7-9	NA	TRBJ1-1	CASSLVGRDTEAFF	TGTGCCAGCAGCTTAGTTGGCAGGGACACTGAAGCTTTCTTT
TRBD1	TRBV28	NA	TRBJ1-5	CASSFDRAYSNQPQHF	TGTGCCAGCAGTTTTGACAGGGCGTATAGCAATCAGCCCCAGCATTTT
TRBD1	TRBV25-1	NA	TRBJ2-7	CASDTGTGSHEQYF	TGTGCCAGCGACACCGGGACAGGGTCCCACGAGCAGTACTTC
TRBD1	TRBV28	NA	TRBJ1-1	CASSLKQGATEAFF	TGTGCCAGCAGTTTGAAGCAGGGGGCGACTGAAGCTTTCTTT
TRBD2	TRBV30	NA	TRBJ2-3	CAWRTGGAYTDTQYF	TGTGCCTGGAGGACGGGGGGGGCGTACACAGATACGCAGTATTTT
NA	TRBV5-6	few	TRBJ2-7	CASSLVDAYEQYF	TGTGCCAGCAGCTTGGTCGACGCCTACGAGCAGTACTTC
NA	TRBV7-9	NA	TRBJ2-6	CASSLAWTAGANVLTF	TGTGCCAGCAGCTTAGCCTGGACAGCTGGGGCCAACGTCCTGACTTTC
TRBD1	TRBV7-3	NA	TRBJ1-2	CASSTQTGSDYGYTF	TGTGCCAGCAGCACACAGACAGGGTCGGACTATGGCTACACCTTC
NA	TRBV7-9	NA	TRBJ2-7	CASSRSFGSADEQYF	TGTGCCAGCAGCCGCTCTTTCGGGAGTGCTGACGAGCAGTACTTC
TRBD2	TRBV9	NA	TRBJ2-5	CASSREGRETQYF	TGTGCCAGCAGCCGGGAGGGGAGGGAGACCCAGTACTTC
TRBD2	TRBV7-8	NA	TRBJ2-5	CASSLGSGGAEETQYF	TGTGCCAGCAGCTTAGGTAGCGGGGGGGCAGAGGAGACCCAGTACTTC
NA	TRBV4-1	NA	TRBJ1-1	CASSQDRGYTEAFF	TGCGCCAGCAGCCAAGATAGGGGGTACACTGAAGCTTTCTTT
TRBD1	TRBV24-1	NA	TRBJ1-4	CATSDSGTGESAEKLFF	TGTGCCACCAGTGATTCCGGGACAGGGGAGTCCGCGGAAAAACTGTTTTTT
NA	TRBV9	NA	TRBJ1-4	CASSEGLSGKNEKLFF	TGTGCCAGCAGCGAGGGACTCTCTGGGAAAAATGAAAAACTGTTTTTT
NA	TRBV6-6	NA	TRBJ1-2	CASSYRDNGYTF	TGTGCCAGCAGTTACAGGGACAATGGCTACACCTTC
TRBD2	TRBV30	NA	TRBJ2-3	CAWSVSGGRDTQYF	TGTGCCTGGAGTGTCAGCGGGGGGAGAGATACGCAGTATTTT
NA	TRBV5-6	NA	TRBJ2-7	CASSSLGGFVVRDEQYF	TGTGCCAGCAGCTCCCTAGGAGGGTTTGTCGTAAGGGACGAGCAGTACTTC
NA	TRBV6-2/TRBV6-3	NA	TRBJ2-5	CASSLSIRTVETQYF	TGTGCCAGCAGTTTGTCCATCCGAACCGTAGAGACCCAGTACTTC
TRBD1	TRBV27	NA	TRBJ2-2	CASTRTGPAGELFF	TGTGCCAGCACTCGGACAGGGCCGGCCGGGGAGCTGTTTTTT
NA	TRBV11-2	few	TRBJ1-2	CASSLEEGSGYGYTF	TGTGCCAGCAGCTTAGAGGAAGGGTCGGGCTATGGCTACACCTTC
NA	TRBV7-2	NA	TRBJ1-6	CASSSTVQGSPLHF	TGTGCCAGCAGCTCGACAGTACAAGGGTCACCCCTCCACTTT
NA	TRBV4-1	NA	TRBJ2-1	CASSQSSQGNNEQFF	TGCGCCAGCAGCCAAAGTAGCCAGGGTAACAATGAGCAGTTCTTC
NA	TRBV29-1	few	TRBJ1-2	CSVAGDDYGYTF	TGCAGCGTCGCGGGTGACGACTATGGCTACACCTTC
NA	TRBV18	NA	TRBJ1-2	CASSPTNYGYTF	TGTGCCAGCTCACCAACTAACTATGGCTACACCTTC
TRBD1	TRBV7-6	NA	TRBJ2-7	CASGSGDSYEQYF	TGTGCCAGCGGGTCCGGGGACAGCTACGAGCAGTACTTC
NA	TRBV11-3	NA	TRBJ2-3	CASSSPGGRTDTQYF	TGTGCCAGCAGCTCGCCCGGGGGACGCACAGATACGCAGTATTTT
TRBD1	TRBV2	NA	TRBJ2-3	CASSERGQGSTDTQYF	TGTGCCAGCAGCGAGAGGGGACAGGGATCCACAGATACGCAGTATTTT
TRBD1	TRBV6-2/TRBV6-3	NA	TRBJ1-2	CASSSLEGAQPSYGYTF	TGTGCCAGCAGTTCTCTGGAGGGGGCGCAGCCCTCCTATGGCTACACCTTC
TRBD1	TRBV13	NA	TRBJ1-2	CASSSTGAALGYTF	TGTGCCAGCAGCTCCACAGGGGCGGCCCTTGGCTACACCTTC
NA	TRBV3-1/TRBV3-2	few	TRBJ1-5	CASSNGQLSLIGLSNQPQHF	TGTGCCAGCAGCAACGGACAGTTGTCCCTGATTGGGCTTAGCAATCAGCCCCAGCATTTT
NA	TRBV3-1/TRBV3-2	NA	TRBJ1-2	CASSQGHGTYGYTF	TGTGCCAGCAGCCAAGGCCACGGTACCTATGGCTACACCTTC
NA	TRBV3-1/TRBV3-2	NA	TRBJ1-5	CASSQGVPNQPQHF	TGTGCCAGCAGCCAAGGGGTTCCTAATCAGCCCCAGCATTTT
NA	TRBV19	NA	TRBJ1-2	CASRLASAVNDYTF	TGTGCCAGTAGGTTGGCTTCGGCCGTTAATGACTACACCTTC
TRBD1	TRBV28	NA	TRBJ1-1	CASSLGQENTEAFF	TGTGCCAGCAGTTTGGGACAGGAGAACACTGAAGCTTTCTTT
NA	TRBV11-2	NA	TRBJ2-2	CASSSQPSGAPVGELFF	TGTGCCAGCAGCTCACAACCGTCGGGGGCCCCTGTCGGGGAGCTGTTTTTT
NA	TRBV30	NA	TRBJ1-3	CAWSWDYSGNTIYF	TGTGCCTGGAGTTGGGACTACTCTGGAAACACCATATATTTT
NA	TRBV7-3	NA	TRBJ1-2	CASSFGDTTNYGYTF	TGTGCCAGCAGCTTTGGGGACACAACGAACTATGGCTACACCTTC
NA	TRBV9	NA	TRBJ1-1	CASSVGQGSTEAFF	TGTGCCAGCAGCGTTGGTCAGGGGTCCACTGAAGCTTTCTTT
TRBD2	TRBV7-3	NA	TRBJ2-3	CASSLGPAGGPDTQYF	TGTGCCAGCAGCCTAGGGCCGGCGGGGGGCCCAGATACGCAGTATTTT
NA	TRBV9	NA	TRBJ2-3	CASSGLQGLGDTQYF	TGTGCCAGCAGCGGACTTCAGGGGCTGGGAGATACGCAGTATTTT
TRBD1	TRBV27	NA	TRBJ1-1	CASSSLDRGNTEAFF	TGTGCCAGCAGTTCCCTAGACAGGGGGAACACTGAAGCTTTCTTT
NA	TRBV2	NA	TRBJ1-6	CASSRDFANSPLHF	TGTGCCAGCAGCCGGGACTTCGCCAATTCACCCCTCCACTTT
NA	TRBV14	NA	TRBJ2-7	CASSLAGALYEQYF	TGTGCCAGCAGCCTCGCCGGGGCATTATACGAGCAGTACTTC